These 17 T cell receptor beta chains originate from one sample sequenced in a study of blood T cell repertoires in COVID-19. Produced via immunoSEQ multiplex PCR; TCRdb's table is partial and in-frame only. The sample includes about half a million clones, around 85% of them seen just once. The material sequenced was PBMCs or T cells enriched from blood (not recorded which). These receptors originate from a woman aged 60-70 years who had recovered from COVID-19.

This chain uses TRBV6-5 with TRBJ1-6; D unresolved. CDR3 length equals 14 residues. The germline V and J ends were trimmed by 0 bases and 9 bases, with 9 bases remaining between them. In germline, CDR1 is MNHEY, CDR2 SVGAGI. The CDR3 nucleotides read TGTGCCAGCAGTTACTCGTCCGGAGCTTCACCCCTCCACTTT. Translated, it gives CASSYSSGASPLHF.

The chain carries TRBV10-3 and TRBJ1-3; D remains ambiguous. The CDR3 contains 13 residues. The germline gives CDR1 ENHRY, CDR2 SYGVKD. Trimming left V 8 bases short and J 3 bases short, with 11 bases between. CDR3 protein: CAIYRAGGNTIYF. The CDR3 DNA reads TGTGCCATCTATCGGGCGGGTGGAAACACCATATATTTT.

The chain employs TRBV7-2 and TRBJ1-2; 7 bases match TRBD1. CDR3 size: 13 residues. CDR1 and CDR2 (germline): SGHTA, FQGNSA. V trimming: 5 bases; J trimming: 6 bases; junction bases outside the gene matches: 6. This chain's CDR3 is CASSTDRTHGYTF. The CDR3 DNA follows: TGTGCCAGCAGCACGGACAGGACCCATGGCTACACCTTC.

The chain joins TRBV25-1 to TRBJ2-6, with a possible D match to TRBD1 (5 bases). The CDR3 runs to 15 residues. Trimming took 3 bases from V and 2 from J, leaving 8 bases between them. The V gene's germline CDR1 is MGHDK and CDR2 SYGVNS. For the CDR3, the DNA is TGTGCCAGCAGTGACCCAGGGACTGGGGCCAACGTCCTGACTTTC. Translation: CASSDPGTGANVLTF.

This clone was observed a handful of times. This sample also contains other DNA sequences that code for the same CDR3. The V gene is TRBV9, the J gene TRBJ1-6; D is ambiguous. Germline loops: CDR1 SGDLS, CDR2 YYNGEE. V was shortened by 0 bases and J by 9 bases, with 4 bases between the two germline ends. The CDR3 length is 12 residues. CDR3 sequence reads: CASSVGGSPLHF. The CDR3 nucleotides read TGTGCCAGCAGCGTAGGAGGTTCACCCCTCCACTTT.

This chain links TRBV7-8 with TRBJ2-3, with 7 bases that match TRBD2. The ends lost 5 bases at V and 2 bases at J; junction bases unmatched: 10. The CDR3 length is 16 residues. Germline CDR1 SGHVS, CDR2 FQNEAQ. CDR3 sequence: CASSRGRGVPTDTQYF. As DNA, the CDR3 is TGTGCCAGCAGCCGTGGTCGGGGGGTCCCCACAGATACGCAGTATTTT.

V usage is TRBV9 and J usage is TRBJ1-3, with D possibly TRBD1 on 5 matching bases. The CDR3 has 14 amino acids. The ends were cut back, 3 bases at V and 3 bases at J, with 10 bases in the middle. From germline, CDR1 is SGDLS and CDR2 YYNGEE. CDR3 region: CASSAWQGGNTIYF. Here the CDR3 DNA reads TGTGCCAGCAGCGCGTGGCAGGGTGGAAACACCATATATTTT.

The V gene is TRBV19, the J gene TRBJ1-5; unclear D gene. This CDR3 spans 12 amino acids. CDR1 and CDR2 from the germline V gene are LNHDA and SQIVND (reference sequence). The ends were cut back, 5 bases at V and 5 bases at J, with 7 bases in the middle. CDR3 loop: CASSFGDQPQHF. CDR3 nucleotides: TGTGCCAGTAGTTTCGGGGATCAGCCCCAGCATTTT. Full variable domain (missing parts from reference TRBV19 and TRBJ1-5): DGGITQSPKYLFRKEGQNVTLSCEQNLNHDAMYWYRQDPGQGLRLIYYSQIVNDFQKGDIAEGYSVSREKKESFPLTVTSAQKNPTAFYLCASSFGDQPQHFGDGTRLSIL.

The V call is TRBV5-4, the J call TRBJ2-2, with TRBD1 matching over 7 bases. The CDR3 spans 13 residues. Germline V lookup: CDR1 SGHNT, CDR2 YYREEE (reference sequence). V lost 9 bases to trimming and J lost 7 bases; unmatched junction nucleotides: 9. CDR3 sequence (DNA): TGTGCCACAAGCGAGGGGGCTGTCGGGGAGCTGTTTTTT. Its translation: CATSEGAVGELFF.

The V call is TRBV6-5, the J call TRBJ2-3; TRBD2 might be the D (5 bases). Germline CDR1 reads MNHEY; CDR2 reads SVGAGI. V lost 8 bases, J lost 2 bases, and 17 bases lay in between. The CDR3 is 15 residues long. CDR3 DNA sequence: TGTGCCAGCGAGAGAGGGAACACCTACACAGATACGCAGTATTTT. This sequence encodes CASERGNTYTDTQYF.

This chain uses TRBV18 with TRBJ1-1; maybe TRBD1 (6 bases). The germline CDR1 and CDR2 sequences are KGHSH and LQKENI. The CDR3 has 14 amino acids. Trimming took 6 bases from V and 3 from J, leaving 14 bases between them. CDR3 in amino acids: CASSQGQSDTEAFF. Here the CDR3 DNA reads TGTGCCAGCTCCCAAGGACAGTCAGACACTGAAGCTTTCTTT.

V usage is TRBV7-2 and J usage is TRBJ2-7; 9 bases fit TRBD1. The CDR3 has 15 amino acids. The junction had 3 bases not matched to a gene; V was cut back by 0 bases and J by 3 bases. The V gene's germline CDR1 is SGHTA and CDR2 FQGNSA. The DNA of the CDR3 is TGTGCCAGCAGCTTAGCCGGGACAGGGAACTACGAGCAGTACTTC. Protein sequence: CASSLAGTGNYEQYF. The complete variable domain, with remaining parts taken from reference TRBV7-2 and TRBJ2-7, reads GAGVSQSPSNKVTEKGKDVELRCDPISGHTALYWYRQSLGQGLEFLIYFQGNSAPDKSGLPSDRFSAERTGGSVSTLTIQRTQQEDSAVYLCASSLAGTGNYEQYFGPGTRLTVT.

V is TRBV4-1 and J is TRBJ2-7; D is uncertain. Per germline, CDR1 MGHRA and CDR2 YSYEKL. There are 15 residues in the CDR3. The V gene lost 1 base and the J gene lost 4 bases, with 14 bases spanning the gap. Here the CDR3 DNA reads TGCGCCAGCAGCCAAGTTCAGGTGAGACCGTACGAGCAGTACTTC. It encodes CASSQVQVRPYEQYF.

The rearrangement joins TRBV2 to TRBJ1-1; D gene unclear. The CDR3 consists of 14 residues. The germline V gene has CDR1 SNHLY and CDR2 FYNNEI. V lost 7 bases and J 1 base, leaving 13 bases between the germline ends. CDR3 amino acids: CASTSTGKNTEAFF. The DNA of the CDR3 is TGTGCCAGCACCTCCACGGGGAAGAACACTGAAGCTTTCTTT.

This chain's CDR3 is CASSEPSGGSDTQYF. As DNA, the CDR3 is TGTGCCAGCAGTGAGCCTAGTGGGGGGTCAGATACGCAGTATTTT. The V call is TRBV25-1, the J call TRBJ2-3; possible D gene TRBD2, 6 bases. V was trimmed by 3 bases and J by 4 bases, leaving 14 bases between them. The germline CDR1 and CDR2 sequences are MGHDK and SYGVNS. CDR3 length: 15 residues.

The chain links TRBV28 to TRBJ1-2, with TRBD1 matching over 10 bases. Germline V gene sequence: CDR1 MDHEN, CDR2 SYDVKM. With 3 bases clipped from V and 8 bases from J, the junction kept 9 bases outside the gene matches. This CDR3 spans 15 amino acids. The CDR3 sequence is CASSFTWDRGEGYTF. In nucleotides, the CDR3 is TGTGCCAGCAGTTTCACCTGGGACAGGGGTGAGGGCTACACCTTC.

The genes are TRBV9 and TRBJ1-3, with a weak D call TRBD1 (5 bases). The CDR3 totals 14 residues. CDR1 is SGDLS, CDR2 YYNGEE, per germline. The ends were cut back, 3 bases at V and 4 bases at J, with 11 bases in the middle. The CDR3 sequence is CASSGSGSGNTIYF. The CDR3 nucleotides read TGTGCCAGCAGCGGATCAGGGTCAGGAAACACCATATATTTT.